Each of the 5 T cell receptor beta chains below was sequenced from the same sample in a study of T cells expressing NK-cell markers. TCRdb reprocessed the 5' RACE reads; each CDR3 protein has one entry and no DNA is given. This listing includes 500,000 or so distinct CDR3 sequences. Sequencing was performed on blood T cells: a sorted CD56 or NKG2C T cell subset, CD4+ or CD8+ T cells, or bulk PBMC T cells (not recorded which). These receptors were taken from a young man in good health.

V and J are TRBV18 and TRBJ2-4; no DNA is available, so the TRBD1 call from TCRdb remains unchecked. Germline V gives CDR1 KGHSH, CDR2 LQKENI. CDR3 length: 18 amino acids. CDR3 sequence: CASSPTSPGGLSKNIQYF.

This chain joins TRBV6-1 and TRBJ1-3. This CDR3 is 17 amino acids long. Germline V CDR1 and CDR2: MNHNS, SASEGT. CDR3 sequence reads: CASSEVGQTTMGNTIYF.

The CDR3 here is CSASGVRNTEAFF. This chain uses TRBV20-1 with TRBJ1-1. This CDR3 region has 13 residues. Germline loops: CDR1 DFQATT, CDR2 SNEGSKA (reference sequence).

The CDR3: CASSPDRTSGSHEQFF. The gene calls are TRBV7-6 and TRBJ2-1; TCRdb outputs TRBD2, but without DNA this stays unchecked. CDR3 length equals 16 residues. Germline V gives CDR1 SGHVS, CDR2 FNYEAQ.

CDR3 in amino acids: CSATPGGGRSSYEQYF. The chain recombines TRBV20-1 with TRBJ2-7; no DNA is available, so the TRBD1 call from TCRdb remains unchecked. Germline CDR1 DFQATT, CDR2 SNEGSKA (reference sequence). This CDR3 has 16 amino acids.